The 8 T cell receptor beta chains listed next were all sequenced from one sample in a study of T cell repertoires in cytomegalovirus infection. TCRdb recomputed calls from the reads with MiXCR, one row per CDR3 protein. The sample has around 550,000 distinct CDR3 sequences; more than 25% are singletons. The sequenced material came from PBMCs. All receptors derive from a human donor in good health (CMV status not recorded). Some clones in this sample may be carry-over from other donors' samples.

The gene calls are TRBV29-1 and TRBJ2-5, with D unresolved. V was trimmed by 1 base and J by 9 bases, leaving 9 bases between them. CDR3 length equals 11 residues. In germline, CDR1 is SQVTM, CDR2 ANQGSEA. CDR3 nucleotides: TGCAGCGTTGAAGGGCCCCTCCCCCAGTACTTC. It codes for CSVEGPLPQYF.

This clonotype has a count of ten or more. The chain is built from TRBV7-2 and TRBJ1-4; D is ambiguous. The germline V gene has CDR1 SGHTA and CDR2 FQGNSA. The CDR3 is 13 amino acids. V was cut by 3 bases and J by 8 bases, with 10 bases left in between. The CDR3 coding sequence is TGTGCCAGCAGCTTTTTCGCGGCCGAAAAACTGTTTTTT. Translated, it gives CASSFFAAEKLFF.

This clonotype came up many times. The chain couples TRBV7-2 to TRBJ2-7; 12 bases are shared with TRBD2. Trimming took 2 bases from V and 1 from J; bases not matched to a gene: 9. The germline gives CDR1 SGHTA, CDR2 FQGNSA. The CDR3 consists of 18 residues. For the CDR3, the DNA is TGTGCCAGCAGCTTACACTTTGGACTAGCGGGAAGGTCCTACGAGCAGTACTTC. It yields the protein CASSLHFGLAGRSYEQYF. Based on the CDR3 plus reference TRBV7-2 and TRBJ2-7, the full variable domain is GAGVSQSPSNKVTEKGKDVELRCDPISGHTALYWYRQSLGQGLEFLIYFQGNSAPDKSGLPSDRFSAERTGGSVSTLTIQRTQQEDSAVYLCASSLHFGLAGRSYEQYFGPGTRLTVT.

The genes are TRBV10-3 and TRBJ2-3; D is perhaps TRBD2 (5 bases). V was clipped by 7 bases and J by 0 bases, with 14 bases between them. CDR3 length equals 15 residues. Germline values: CDR1 ENHRY, CDR2 SYGVKD. CDR3 protein: CAINAGGASTDTQYF. For the CDR3, the DNA is TGTGCCATCAATGCGGGCGGAGCTAGCACAGATACGCAGTATTTT.

This clonotype appeared many times. This chain joins TRBV7-2 and TRBJ2-2; D unresolved. The V gene lost 1 base and the J gene lost 4 bases, with 13 bases spanning the gap. From germline, CDR1 is SGHTA and CDR2 FQGNSA. The CDR3 is made up of 16 amino acids. The CDR3 sequence is CASSLVRRSGTGELFF. CDR3 in DNA: TGTGCCAGCAGCTTAGTTCGGCGGTCGGGCACCGGGGAGCTGTTTTTT. Using reference TRBV7-2 and TRBJ2-2 for the parts outside the CDR3, the full variable domain is GAGVSQSPSNKVTEKGKDVELRCDPISGHTALYWYRQSLGQGLEFLIYFQGNSAPDKSGLPSDRFSAERTGGSVSTLTIQRTQQEDSAVYLCASSLVRRSGTGELFFGEGSRLTVL.

The chain employs TRBV6-5 and TRBJ1-2; tentative D call: TRBD1 (6 bases). This CDR3 has 12 residues. Per the germline V gene, CDR1 is MNHEY and CDR2 is SVGAGI. Trimming shortened V by 4 bases and J by 8 bases, and 11 bases separated the two germline ends. CDR3 DNA sequence: TGTGCCAGCAGTTTGAACAGGGTGGGCTACACCTTC. Protein sequence: CASSLNRVGYTF.

J is TRBJ2-7 and V is TRBV13; D might be TRBD1 (6 bases). CDR3 length: 15 residues. Germline V gene sequence: CDR1 PRHDT, CDR2 FYEKMQ (reference sequence). V lost 4 bases and J 0 bases, leaving 13 bases between the germline ends. CDR3 bases: TGTGCCAGCAGCTCCATAGACAGGAGCTCCTACGAGCAGTACTTC. Protein: CASSSIDRSSYEQYF.

This clonotype was counted a few times. The rearrangement links TRBV7-2 to TRBJ2-1; 11 bases match TRBD2. V shed 5 bases, J shed 4 bases, and the junction held 10 bases outside the gene matches. Germline CDR1 reads SGHTA; CDR2 reads FQGNSA. The CDR3 spans 17 residues. The CDR3 region is CASSKLAGGRGYNEQFF. CDR3 nucleotides: TGTGCCAGCAGCAAGCTAGCGGGAGGTCGTGGGTACAATGAGCAGTTCTTC.